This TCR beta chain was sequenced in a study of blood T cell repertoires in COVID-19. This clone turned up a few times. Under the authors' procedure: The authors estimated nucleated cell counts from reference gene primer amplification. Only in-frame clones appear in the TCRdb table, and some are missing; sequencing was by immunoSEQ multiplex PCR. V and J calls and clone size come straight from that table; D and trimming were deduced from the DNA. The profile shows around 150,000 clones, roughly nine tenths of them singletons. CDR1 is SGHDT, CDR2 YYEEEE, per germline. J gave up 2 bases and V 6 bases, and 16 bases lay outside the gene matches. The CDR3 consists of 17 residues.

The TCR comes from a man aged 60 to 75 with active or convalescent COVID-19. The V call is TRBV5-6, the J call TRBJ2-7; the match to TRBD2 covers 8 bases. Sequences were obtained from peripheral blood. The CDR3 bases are TGTGCCAGCAATCCCCTGTCGAGCGGGAGTCTCCCCTACGAGCAGTACTTC. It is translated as CASNPLSSGSLPYEQYF.